The source of this T cell receptor (beta chain) is a study of Ad26.COV2.S vaccination and SARS-CoV-2 variants. V was pared by 4 bases and J by 3 bases, with 3 bases of the junction left unmatched. Germline lookup yields CDR1 SGHTA and CDR2 FQGTGA. The CDR3 extends over 14 amino acids. The table came from immunoSEQ multiplex PCR; TCRdb's copy has only in-frame clones and leaves some out. The sample shows 300,000 to 400,000 clones, about nine tenths of them seen only once. For this clone: Antigen: not known. Other DNA variants within this sample encode the same CDR3.

Documented treatment: some 20 received Ad26.COV2.S at low or high dose, single or two shots; about five received placebo; per-sample allocation not given. Day 63 after the first injection of vaccine or placebo was the sampling time. General observations from the study: Vaccinees reportedly had broad spike-specific CD8+ and CD4+ T cell responses.

This TCR came from a person between 18 and 65 years old who received the Ad26.COV2.S COVID-19 vaccine or a placebo. The rearrangement links TRBV7-3 to TRBJ2-1, with 7 positions matching TRBD1. The source material was peripheral blood, sampled in a trial of Ad26.COV2.S vaccine versus placebo. The CDR3 reads CASSSTGLYNEQFF. The CDR3 nucleotides are TGTGCCAGCAGCTCGACAGGGCTCTACAATGAGCAGTTCTTC.